Only one count was recorded for the clone carrying this TCR beta chain. Its cognate antigen is unknown. An end of the junction does not agree with germline; a read error may underlie this. This entry comes from a study of brain metastases from non-small cell lung cancer. The study's findings and limits: Metastases had sparse T cells but largely shared repertoires with primaries. Fewer infiltrating T cells were found in brain metastases than primaries. In over 55% of brain metastases, T-cell clones were expanded compared with matched primary tumors.

Data came from immunoSEQ multiplex PCR; TCRdb stores just in-frame clones and leaves some out. The sample consists of thousands of clones, 88% of them appearing once. The CDR3 totals 13 residues. What was sequenced was primary lung tumor tissue. The source of this sequence is a donor over 35 with non-small cell lung cancer. J is TRBJ1-2 and V is TRBV12-3 or TRBV12-4; perhaps TRBD1 as D (5 bases). In nucleotides, the CDR3 is TGTGCCAGCAGTTTACAGGGACGTTATGGCTACATCTTC. Translated, it gives CASSLQGRYGYIF.